The 11 T cell receptor beta chains below come from one sample, sequenced in a study of blood T cell repertoires in COVID-19. Sequencing used immunoSEQ multiplex PCR; TCRdb keeps in-frame clones, though not all of them. The data show about 100,000 clones, more than 85% seen once. Sequenced input: peripheral blood. The source is a man between 60 and 75 years old with acute or convalescent COVID-19.

The chain carries TRBV30 and TRBJ1-1, with TRBD1 as a possible D gene (6 bases). The germline CDR1 and CDR2 sequences are GTSNPN and SVGIG (reference sequence). V gave up 7 bases and J gave up 1 base, with 13 bases separating them. The CDR3 runs to 13 residues. CDR3 sequence (DNA): TGTGCCTCACCAGGGGCTGGGAACACTGAAGCTTTCTTT. Its translation: CASPGAGNTEAFF.

Concerning this clone itself: This CDR3 is also generated by other DNA sequences in the sample. The chain combines TRBV15 with TRBJ2-3; D gene uncertain. V shed 0 bases and J shed 2 bases, with 9 bases lying between them. CDR1 is LNHNV and CDR2 is YYDKDF in the germline V gene (reference sequence). The CDR3 is made up of 15 amino acids. CDR3 loop: CATSREGRSTDTQYF. CDR3 DNA sequence: TGTGCCACCAGCAGAGAGGGCAGGTCCACAGATACGCAGTATTTT.

The chain uses TRBV5-1 and TRBJ2-4; TRBD2 matches at 7 bases. CDR3 size: 14 residues. Unmatched junction bases numbered 9, after V lost 4 bases and J lost 8 bases. Germline assignment: CDR1 SGHRS and CDR2 YFSETQ. CDR3 DNA sequence: TGCGCCAGCAGCCTAGCTATGGGGGGGTACATTCAGTACTTC. This gives the protein CASSLAMGGYIQYF.

The gene calls are TRBV3-1 (or the pseudogene TRBV3-2) and TRBJ1-6, with D hard to call. The V and J ends lost 4 bases and 7 bases respectively, with 14 bases between them. CDR1 and CDR2 from the germline V gene are LGHDT and YNNKEL (reference sequence). CDR3 length equals 15 residues. The CDR3 DNA reads TGTGCCAGCAGCCCGACTCGTACGGGGAATTCACCCCTCCACTTT. Residues: CASSPTRTGNSPLHF.

The V call is TRBV10-3, the J call TRBJ2-7; TRBD2 aligns across 7 bases. Germline loops: CDR1 ENHRY, CDR2 SYGVKD. V was pared by 3 bases and J by 9 bases, with 17 bases of the junction left unmatched. This CDR3 comprises 16 residues. CDR3 coding DNA: TGTGCCATCAGTGAAGGGTGGGCTAGCGGATCGGGGTGGCAGTACTTC. Translated, it gives CAISEGWASGSGWQYF.

The rearrangement links TRBV5-8 to TRBJ2-1; 11 nucleotides line up with TRBD1. Trimming at V came to 4 bases and at J to 3 bases, leaving 3 bases not matched to a gene. This CDR3 has 15 residues. Per the germline V gene, CDR1 is SGHTS and CDR2 is YDEGEE. CDR3 bases: TGTGCCAGCAGCCGGACAGGGGGCCGCTACAATGAGCAGTTCTTC. This sequence encodes CASSRTGGRYNEQFF.

This chain uses TRBV27 with TRBJ1-2, with a possible D match to TRBD1 (6 bases). This CDR3 has 17 amino acids. The germline V and J ends were trimmed by 7 bases and 6 bases, with 27 bases remaining between them. From germline, CDR1 is MNHEY and CDR2 SMNVEV (reference sequence). The chain's CDR3 is CASTNLFRDIGLDGYTF. The CDR3 DNA is TGTGCCAGCACCAATTTATTCCGGGACATTGGGCTTGATGGCTACACCTTC.

The chain joins TRBV4-1 to TRBJ2-3; D possibly corresponds to TRBD2 (5 bases). Germline values: CDR1 MGHRA, CDR2 YSYEKL. The CDR3 is made up of 15 amino acids. Trimming stripped 1 base from V and 6 bases from J, with 14 bases between. The chain's CDR3 is CASSQAPTREDTQYF. The CDR3 DNA follows: TGCGCCAGCAGCCAAGCCCCTACAAGGGAGGATACGCAGTATTTT.

The chain joins TRBV19 to TRBJ2-1, with 12 bases matching TRBD2. Per the germline V gene, CDR1 is LNHDA and CDR2 is SQIVND (reference sequence). The CDR3 has 19 residues. Trimming took 4 bases from V and 6 from J; bases not matched to a gene: 16. In DNA form, the CDR3 reads TGTGCCAGTAGTACCTTCTCCCCGCGACTAGCGGGAGCTCTCAATGAGCAGTTCTTC. As protein: CASSTFSPRLAGALNEQFF.

This clone was counted only a few times. The rearrangement joins TRBV2 to TRBJ2-3, with D perhaps TRBD2 (5 bases). This CDR3 is 15 amino acids long. The ends were cut back, 6 bases at V and 5 bases at J, with 18 bases in the middle. CDR1 and CDR2 from the germline V gene are SNHLY and FYNNEI. The CDR3 coding sequence is TGTGCCAGCAGCCCGGACTGGGGAAGGATAGATACGCAGTATTTT. Translation: CASSPDWGRIDTQYF. Combining the CDR3 with reference TRBV2 and TRBJ2-3 gives the whole variable domain EPEVTQTPSHQVTQMGQEVILRCVPISNHLYFYWYRQILGQKVEFLVSFYNNEISEKSEIFDDQFSVERPDGSNFTLKIRSTKLEDSAMYFCASSPDWGRIDTQYFGPGTRLTVL.

The gene calls are TRBV29-1 and TRBJ1-1; 9 nucleotides align to TRBD1. The germline V gene encodes CDR1 SQVTM and CDR2 ANQGSEA. J gave up 6 bases and V 6 bases, and 11 bases lay outside the gene matches. The CDR3 sequence is 14 residues long. CDR3 sequence: CSVMDRGGLAEAFF. For the CDR3, the DNA is TGCAGCGTAATGGACAGGGGAGGTTTGGCTGAAGCTTTCTTT. Supplemented by reference TRBV29-1 and TRBJ1-1, the full variable domain reads SAVISQKPSRDICQRGTSLTIQCQVDSQVTMMFWYRQQPGQSLTLIATANQGSEATYESGFVIDKFPISRPNLTFSTLTVSNMSPEDSSIYLCSVMDRGGLAEAFFGQGTRLTVV.